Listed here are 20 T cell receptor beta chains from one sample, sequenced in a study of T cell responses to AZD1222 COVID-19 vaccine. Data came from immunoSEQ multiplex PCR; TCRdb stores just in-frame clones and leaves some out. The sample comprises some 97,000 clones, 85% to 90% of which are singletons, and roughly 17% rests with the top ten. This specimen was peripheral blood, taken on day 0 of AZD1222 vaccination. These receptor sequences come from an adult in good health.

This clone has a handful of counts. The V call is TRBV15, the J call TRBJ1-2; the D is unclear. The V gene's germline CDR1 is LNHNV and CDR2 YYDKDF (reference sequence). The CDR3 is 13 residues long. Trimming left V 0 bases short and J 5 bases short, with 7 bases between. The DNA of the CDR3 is TGTGCCACCAGCAGAGATCATGGATATGGCTACACCTTC. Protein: CATSRDHGYGYTF.

CDR3 loop: CATRTSGSYEQYF. CDR3 in DNA: TGTGCCACCAGGACTAGCGGGAGCTACGAGCAGTACTTC. This chain connects TRBV28 to TRBJ2-7; 13 bases map to TRBD2. V lost 10 bases to trimming and J lost 3 bases; unmatched junction nucleotides: 3. CDR3 length: 13 amino acids. Per germline, CDR1 MDHEN and CDR2 SYDVKM.

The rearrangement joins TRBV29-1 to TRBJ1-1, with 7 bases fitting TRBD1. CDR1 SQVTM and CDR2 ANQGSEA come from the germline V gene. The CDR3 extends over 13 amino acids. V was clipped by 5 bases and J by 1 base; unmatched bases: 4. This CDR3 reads CSVIKGANTEAFF. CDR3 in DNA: TGCAGCGTTATAAAGGGGGCGAACACTGAAGCTTTCTTT. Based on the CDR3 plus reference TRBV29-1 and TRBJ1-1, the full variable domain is SAVISQKPSRDICQRGTSLTIQCQVDSQVTMMFWYRQQPGQSLTLIATANQGSEATYESGFVIDKFPISRPNLTFSTLTVSNMSPEDSSIYLCSVIKGANTEAFFGQGTRLTVV.

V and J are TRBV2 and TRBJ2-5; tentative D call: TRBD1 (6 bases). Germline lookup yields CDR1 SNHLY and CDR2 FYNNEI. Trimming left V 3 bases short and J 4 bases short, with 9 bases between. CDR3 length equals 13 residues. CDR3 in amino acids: CASSEGQLETQYF. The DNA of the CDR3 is TGTGCCAGCAGTGAGGGACAATTAGAGACCCAGTACTTC.

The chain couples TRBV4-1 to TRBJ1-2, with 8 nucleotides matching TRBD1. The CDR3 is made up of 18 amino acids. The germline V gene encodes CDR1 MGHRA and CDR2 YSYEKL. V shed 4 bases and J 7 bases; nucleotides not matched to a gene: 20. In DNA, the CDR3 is TGCGCCAGCAGCCGGCTATTCGGACAGGGAGATTATCGTTCTGGCTACACCTTC. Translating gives CASSRLFGQGDYRSGYTF.

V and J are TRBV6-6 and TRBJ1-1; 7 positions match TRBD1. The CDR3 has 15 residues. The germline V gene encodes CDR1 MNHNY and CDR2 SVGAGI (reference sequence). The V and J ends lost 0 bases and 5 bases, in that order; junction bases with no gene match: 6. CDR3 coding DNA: TGTGCCAGCAGTTACTCGAGGGGGCGAGGGACTGAAGCTTTCTTT. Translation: CASSYSRGRGTEAFF.

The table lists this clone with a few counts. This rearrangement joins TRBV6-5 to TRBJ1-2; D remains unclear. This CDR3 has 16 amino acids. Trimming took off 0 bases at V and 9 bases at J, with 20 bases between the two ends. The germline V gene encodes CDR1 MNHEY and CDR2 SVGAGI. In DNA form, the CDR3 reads TGTGCCAGCAGTTACTCGATAGGCGGCGCGGCCATGAGCTACACCTTC. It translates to CASSYSIGGAAMSYTF.

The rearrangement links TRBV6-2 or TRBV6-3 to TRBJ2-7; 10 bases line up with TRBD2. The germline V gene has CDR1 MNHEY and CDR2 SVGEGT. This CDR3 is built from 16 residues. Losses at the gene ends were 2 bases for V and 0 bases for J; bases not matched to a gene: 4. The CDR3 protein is CASSYPLAGVSYEQYF. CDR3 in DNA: TGTGCCAGCAGTTACCCTCTAGCGGGAGTCTCCTACGAGCAGTACTTC.

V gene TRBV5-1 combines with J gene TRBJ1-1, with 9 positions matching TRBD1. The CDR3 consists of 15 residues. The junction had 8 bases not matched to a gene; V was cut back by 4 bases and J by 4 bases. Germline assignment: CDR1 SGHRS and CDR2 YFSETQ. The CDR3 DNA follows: TGCGCCAGCAGCCCCCAGGACAGGGGAGTCACTGAAGCTTTCTTT. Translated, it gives CASSPQDRGVTEAFF.

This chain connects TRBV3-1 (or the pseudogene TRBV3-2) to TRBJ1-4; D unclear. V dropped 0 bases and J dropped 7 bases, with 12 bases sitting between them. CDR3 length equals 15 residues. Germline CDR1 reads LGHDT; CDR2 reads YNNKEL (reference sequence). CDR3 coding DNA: TGTGCCAGCAGCCAAGAAGGACTGAGTGGTGAAAAACTGTTTTTT. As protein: CASSQEGLSGEKLFF.

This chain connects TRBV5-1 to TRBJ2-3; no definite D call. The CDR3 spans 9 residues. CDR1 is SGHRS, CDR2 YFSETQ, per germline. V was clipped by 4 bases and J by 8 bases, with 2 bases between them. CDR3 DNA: TGCGCCAGCAGCCCTACGCAGTATTTT. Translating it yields CASSPTQYF.

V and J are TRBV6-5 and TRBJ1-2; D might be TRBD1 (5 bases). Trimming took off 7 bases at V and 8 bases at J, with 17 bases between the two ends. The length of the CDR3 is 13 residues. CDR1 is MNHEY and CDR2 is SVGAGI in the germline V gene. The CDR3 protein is CASTQGGAEGYTF. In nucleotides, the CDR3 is TGTGCCAGCACCCAGGGTGGGGCGGAAGGCTACACCTTC.

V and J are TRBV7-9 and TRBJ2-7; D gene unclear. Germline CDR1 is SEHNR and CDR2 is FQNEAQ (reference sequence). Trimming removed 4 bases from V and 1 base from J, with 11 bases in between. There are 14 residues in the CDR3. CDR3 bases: TGTGCCAGCAGCTCCGACGTCAATTCCTACGAGCAGTACTTC. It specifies CASSSDVNSYEQYF.

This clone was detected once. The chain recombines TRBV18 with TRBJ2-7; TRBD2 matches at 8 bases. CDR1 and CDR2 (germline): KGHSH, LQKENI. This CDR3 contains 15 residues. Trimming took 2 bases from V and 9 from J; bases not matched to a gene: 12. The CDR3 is CASSPASGPLVAQYF. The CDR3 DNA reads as TGTGCCAGCTCACCAGCTAGCGGGCCATTGGTGGCGCAGTACTTC. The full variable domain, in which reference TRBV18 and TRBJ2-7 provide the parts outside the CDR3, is NAGVMQNPRHLVRRRGQEARLRCSPMKGHSHVYWYRQLPEEGLKFMVYLQKENIIDESGMPKERFSAEFPKEGPSILRIQQVVRGDSAAYFCASSPASGPLVAQYFGPGTRLTVT.

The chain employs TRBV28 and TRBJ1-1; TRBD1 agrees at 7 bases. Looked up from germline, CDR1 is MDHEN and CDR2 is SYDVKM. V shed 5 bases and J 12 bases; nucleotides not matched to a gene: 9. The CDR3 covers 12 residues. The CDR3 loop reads CASSTDRLRTFF. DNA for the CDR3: TGTGCCAGCAGTACGGACAGGCTGAGAACTTTCTTT.

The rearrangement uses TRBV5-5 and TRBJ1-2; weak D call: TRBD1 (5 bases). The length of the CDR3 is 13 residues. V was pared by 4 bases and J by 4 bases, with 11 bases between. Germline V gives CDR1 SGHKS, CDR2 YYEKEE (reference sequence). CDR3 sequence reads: CASSSRGSYGYTF. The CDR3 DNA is TGTGCCAGCAGCAGCCGGGGGTCCTATGGCTACACCTTC. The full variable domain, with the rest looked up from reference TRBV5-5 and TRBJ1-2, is DAGVTQSPTHLIKTRGQQVTLRCSPISGHKSVSWYQQVLGQGPQFIFQYYEKEERGRGNFPDRFSARQFPNYSSELNVNALLLGDSALYLCASSSRGSYGYTFGSGTRLTVV.

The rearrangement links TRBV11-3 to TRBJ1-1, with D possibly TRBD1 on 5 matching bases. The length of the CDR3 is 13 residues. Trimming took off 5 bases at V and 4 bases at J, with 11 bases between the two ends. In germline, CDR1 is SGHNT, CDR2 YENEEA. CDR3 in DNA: TGTGCCAGCAGCCTTCTTAGGGGCACTGAAGCTTTCTTT. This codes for CASSLLRGTEAFF.

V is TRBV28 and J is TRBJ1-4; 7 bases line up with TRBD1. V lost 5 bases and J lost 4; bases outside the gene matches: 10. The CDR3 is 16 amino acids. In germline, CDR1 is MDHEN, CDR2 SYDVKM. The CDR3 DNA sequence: TGTGCCAGCAGTCCCGATAGACAGGGCTTTAATGAAAAACTGTTTTTT. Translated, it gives CASSPDRQGFNEKLFF.

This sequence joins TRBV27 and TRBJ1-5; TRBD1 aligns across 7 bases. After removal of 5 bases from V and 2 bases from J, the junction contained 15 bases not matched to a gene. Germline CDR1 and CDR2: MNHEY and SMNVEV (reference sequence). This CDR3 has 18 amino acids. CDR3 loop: CASSPNPGQNEGNQPQHF. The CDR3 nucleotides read TGTGCCAGCAGTCCCAATCCGGGACAGAACGAAGGCAATCAGCCCCAGCATTTT.

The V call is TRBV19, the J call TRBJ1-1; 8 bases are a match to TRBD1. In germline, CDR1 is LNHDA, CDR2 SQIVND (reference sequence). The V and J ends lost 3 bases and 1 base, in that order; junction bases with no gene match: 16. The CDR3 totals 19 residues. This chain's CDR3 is CASSMRLGQGWVTNTEAFF. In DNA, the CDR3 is TGTGCCAGTAGTATGCGGTTAGGACAGGGCTGGGTAACGAACACTGAAGCTTTCTTT.